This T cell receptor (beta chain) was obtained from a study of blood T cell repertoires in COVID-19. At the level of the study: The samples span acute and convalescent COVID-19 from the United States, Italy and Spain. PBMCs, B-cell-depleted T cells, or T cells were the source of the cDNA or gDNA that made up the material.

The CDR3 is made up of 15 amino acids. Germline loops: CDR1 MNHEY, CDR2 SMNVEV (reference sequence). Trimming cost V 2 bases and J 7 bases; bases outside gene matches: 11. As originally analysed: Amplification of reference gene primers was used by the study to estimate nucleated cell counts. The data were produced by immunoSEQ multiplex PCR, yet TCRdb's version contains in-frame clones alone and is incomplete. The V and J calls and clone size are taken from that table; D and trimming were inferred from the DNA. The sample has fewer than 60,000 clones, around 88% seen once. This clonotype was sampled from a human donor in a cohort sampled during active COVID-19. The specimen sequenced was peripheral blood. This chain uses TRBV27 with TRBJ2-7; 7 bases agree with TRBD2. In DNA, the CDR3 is TGTGCCAGCAGTTTAGTGTCGCTAGGGAGGGGTGAGCAGTACTTC. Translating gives CASSLVSLGRGEQYF.